This T cell receptor (beta chain) was observed in a study of shared clonotypes between healthy human individuals. The wider study: Each donor's CD8 memory used one plate, CD8 naive two, each CD4 subset three.

Deep level was the assay's run setting. In the sorted-subset replicate PCRs, approximately 200 ng DNA, 25,000 to 35,000 T cell genomes, was used. Measured with immunoSEQ multiplex PCR; TCRdb has only the in-frame clones, and not every one. The data hold 550,000 to 800,000 clones, with less than 85% observed a single time. Trimming left V 1 base short and J 0 bases short, with 13 bases between. CDR3 length: 16 residues. Germline V gene sequence: CDR1 SNHLY, CDR2 FYNNEI. Sequencing used memory CD4+ T cells sorted from blood. The subset here: CD45RA-negative fraction. This receptor was taken from a woman aged 25 to 39 in good health. This chain links TRBV2 with TRBJ2-7; TRBD1 or TRBD2 may be the D gene (5 bases each). Here the CDR3 DNA reads TGTGCCAGCAGTGAAGGGCTGGGGGTCGTCTCCTACGAGCAGTACTTC. The encoded protein is CASSEGLGVVSYEQYF.